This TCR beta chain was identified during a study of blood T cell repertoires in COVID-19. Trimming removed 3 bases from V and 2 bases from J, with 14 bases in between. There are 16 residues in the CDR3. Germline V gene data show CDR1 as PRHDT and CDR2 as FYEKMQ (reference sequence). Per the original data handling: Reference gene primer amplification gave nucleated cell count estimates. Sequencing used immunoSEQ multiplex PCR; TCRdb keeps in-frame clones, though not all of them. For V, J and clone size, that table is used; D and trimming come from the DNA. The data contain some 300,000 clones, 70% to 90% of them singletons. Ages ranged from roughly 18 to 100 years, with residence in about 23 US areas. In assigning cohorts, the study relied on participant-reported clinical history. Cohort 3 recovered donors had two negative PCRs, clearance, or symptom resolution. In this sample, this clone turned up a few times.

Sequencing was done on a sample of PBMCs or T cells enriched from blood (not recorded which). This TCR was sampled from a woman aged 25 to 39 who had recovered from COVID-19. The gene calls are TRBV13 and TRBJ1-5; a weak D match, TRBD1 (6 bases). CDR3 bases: TGTGCCAGCAGCTTGGGGGGGGCCAGGGGCAATCAGCCCCAGCATTTT. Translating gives CASSLGGARGNQPQHF.